These 20 T cell receptor beta chains were all obtained from the same sample, sequenced in a study of cytomegalovirus exposure and HLA in healthy donors. 60 Vbeta and 13 Jbeta primers were used in PCR. Sequencing was performed with immunoSEQ multiplex PCR; in TCRdb, only in-frame clones are kept and a portion is missing. Altogether fewer than 200,000 clones are present, about 75% being singletons, with the ten largest covering about 7.4%. Input material: PBMCs. All receptors derive from a male donor in good health and CMV-seropositive.

This chain joins TRBV2 and TRBJ2-1; 8 nucleotides line up with TRBD1. CDR3 length: 16 amino acids. Looked up from germline, CDR1 is SNHLY and CDR2 is FYNNEI. Trimming at V came to 6 bases and at J to 4 bases, leaving 11 bases not matched to a gene. The DNA of the CDR3 is TGTGCCAGCAGGGACAGGGCTGCTAGCAGATACAATGAGCAGTTCTTC. It codes for CASRDRAASRYNEQFF.

This clone was seen only once. The CDR3: CASSWGQGSYEQYF. In DNA, the CDR3 is TGTGCCAGCAGCTGGGGACAGGGCTCCTACGAGCAGTACTTC. The chain combines TRBV5-6 with TRBJ2-7, with TRBD1 matching over 9 bases. The CDR3 has 14 residues. CDR1 SGHDT and CDR2 YYEEEE come from the germline V gene. The V segment lost 3 bases and the J segment 0 bases; nucleotides outside the gene matches: 1. The full variable domain, with the rest looked up from reference TRBV5-6 and TRBJ2-7, is DAGVTQSPTHLIKTRGQQVTLRCSPKSGHDTVSWYQQALGQGPQFIFQYYEEEERQRGNFPDRFSGHQFPNYSSELNVNALLLGDSALYLCASSWGQGSYEQYFGPGTRLTVT.

This clone occurred a few times. The chain uses TRBV6-5 and TRBJ2-5, with D hard to call. Trimming cost V 4 bases and J 5 bases, with 11 bases left between them. The CDR3 has 13 residues. Germline lookup yields CDR1 MNHEY and CDR2 SVGAGI. For the CDR3, the DNA is TGTGCCAGCAGTTCCTCCTATATGGAGACCCAGTACTTC. This encodes CASSSSYMETQYF.

CDR3 residues: CASSRSWTSEAGELFF. The CDR3 bases are TGTGCCAGCAGCCGGTCCTGGACTAGCGAGGCCGGGGAGCTGTTTTTT. The rearrangement uses TRBV7-6 and TRBJ2-2, with 9 bases matching TRBD2. Unmatched junction bases numbered 10, after V lost 5 bases and J lost 6 bases. This CDR3 region has 16 residues. The germline V gene encodes CDR1 SGHVS and CDR2 FNYEAQ.

This clone was seen only a few times. The chain uses TRBV6-6 and TRBJ1-5; D may be TRBD1 (6 bases). V dropped 6 bases and J dropped 9 bases, with 15 bases sitting between them. Looked up from germline, CDR1 is MNHNY and CDR2 is SVGAGI (reference sequence). This CDR3 has 13 amino acids. CDR3 region: CASSPAGDLPQHF. The CDR3, as DNA: TGTGCCAGCAGCCCCGCAGGGGATTTGCCCCAGCATTTT.

The chain recombines TRBV5-1 with TRBJ2-5; 7 nucleotides align to TRBD2. Gene TRBJ2-7 matches the end of the DNA better, so the J call may be wrong. Germline V gives CDR1 SGHRS, CDR2 YFSETQ. CDR3 size: 16 residues. CDR3 bases: TGCGCCAGCAGCTTCCTAAAAGCGGGGAGCTCCTACGAGCAGTACTTC. Translation: CASSFLKAGSSYEQYF.

The chain is built from TRBV4-2 and TRBJ2-3; TRBD1 aligns across 7 bases. The length of the CDR3 is 15 residues. V was pared by 5 bases and J by 2 bases, with 7 bases of the junction left unmatched. Germline V gives CDR1 LGHNA, CDR2 YNFKEQ. The CDR3 spells CASSTRDRSTDTQYF. The CDR3 bases are TGTGCCAGCAGCACCCGGGACAGATCCACAGATACGCAGTATTTT.

This clone was seen only a few times. J is TRBJ2-1 and V is TRBV11-2, with 11 bases matching TRBD2. J lost 8 bases, V lost 1 base, and 7 bases had no gene match. This CDR3 has 16 amino acids. Germline-derived CDR1 and CDR2 are SGHAT and FQNNGV. The CDR3 loop is CASSLVFSGGAYEQFF. As DNA, the CDR3 is TGTGCCAGCAGCTTAGTTTTTAGCGGGGGGGCGTATGAGCAGTTCTTC.

J is TRBJ2-5 and V is TRBV4-1; D is perhaps TRBD1 (6 bases). The J call could be wrong; TRBJ2-7 is a better fit for the DNA end. Germline V gives CDR1 MGHRA, CDR2 YSYEKL. The CDR3 is 13 amino acids. This chain's CDR3 is CASSLRQGYEQYF. In DNA form, the CDR3 reads TGCGCCAGCAGCCTTCGTCAGGGGTACGAGCAGTACTTC.

The J gene is TRBJ2-2, the V gene TRBV9; 10 bases agree with TRBD1. The CDR3 covers 15 residues. The V and J ends lost 4 bases and 6 bases, in that order; junction bases with no gene match: 6. CDR1 SGDLS and CDR2 YYNGEE come from the germline V gene. Written as DNA, the CDR3 is TGTGCCAGCAGCCCCCGGACAGGGGGGGCCGGGGAGCTGTTTTTT. This translates into CASSPRTGGAGELFF.

The rearrangement links TRBV7-9 to TRBJ2-3, with D unclear. The ends were cut back, 1 base at V and 0 bases at J, with 8 bases in the middle. Germline values: CDR1 SEHNR, CDR2 FQNEAQ (reference sequence). CDR3 length equals 15 residues. This CDR3 is CASSLGGFSTDTQYF. The CDR3, as DNA: TGTGCCAGCAGCTTAGGAGGATTCAGCACAGATACGCAGTATTTT.

The chain couples TRBV6-6 to TRBJ1-5; TRBD1 is a possible D gene (6 bases). The ends were cut back, 6 bases at V and 0 bases at J, with 15 bases in the middle. CDR1 is MNHNY, CDR2 SVGAGI, per germline (reference sequence). There are 16 residues in the CDR3. The chain's CDR3 is CASRLTGPNSNQPQHF. DNA for the CDR3: TGTGCCAGCAGGCTTACAGGGCCAAATAGCAATCAGCCCCAGCATTTT.

This sequence joins TRBV4-1 and TRBJ2-1, with D uncertain. This CDR3 is 14 amino acids long. The V end lost 4 bases, the J end lost 5 bases, and 12 bases lay between the germline ends. CDR1 MGHRA and CDR2 YSYEKL come from the germline V gene. As DNA, the CDR3 is TGCGCCAGCAGCCCCCGCGGCGGAAACAATGAGCAGTTCTTC. It is translated as CASSPRGGNNEQFF.

J is TRBJ2-7 and V is TRBV5-4, with 7 bases that match TRBD1. The CDR3 sequence is 16 residues long. Germline CDR1 and CDR2: SGHNT and YYREEE (reference sequence). The V and J ends lost 6 bases and 0 bases, in that order; junction bases with no gene match: 12. As DNA, the CDR3 is TGTGCCAGCACCCACTCCGGGACAGCCGCCTCCTACGAGCAGTACTTC. Amino acid sequence: CASTHSGTAASYEQYF.

CDR3 residues: CASSAGGGNTGELFF. As DNA, the CDR3 is TGTGCCAGCAGCGCCGGGGGAGGTAACACCGGGGAGCTGTTTTTT. The V and J genes are TRBV9 and TRBJ2-2; maybe TRBD2 (6 bases). This CDR3 is built from 15 residues. CDR1 is SGDLS and CDR2 is YYNGEE in the germline V gene. The V and J ends lost 3 bases and 2 bases respectively, with 11 bases between them. Complete variable domain (other parts from reference TRBV9 and TRBJ2-2): DSGVTQTPKHLITATGQRVTLRCSPRSGDLSVYWYQQSLDQGLQFLIQYYNGEERAKGNILERFSAQQFPDLHSELNLSSLELGDSALYFCASSAGGGNTGELFFGEGSRLTVL.

The V call is TRBV7-9, the J call TRBJ1-2; D is unclear. There are 14 residues in the CDR3. Germline V gene sequence: CDR1 SEHNR, CDR2 FQNEAQ (reference sequence). V was trimmed by 5 bases and J by 2 bases, leaving 12 bases between them. CDR3 residues: CASSGLRRNYGYTF. The CDR3 coding sequence is TGTGCCAGCAGCGGACTCCGCCGCAACTATGGCTACACCTTC.

V usage is TRBV7-8 and J usage is TRBJ1-4; D uncertain. Germline V gene lookup returns CDR1 SGHVS and CDR2 FQNEAQ. The ends were cut back, 5 bases at V and 0 bases at J, with 10 bases in the middle. The CDR3 totals 15 residues. This CDR3 is CASSPRRATNEKLFF. Written as DNA, the CDR3 is TGTGCCAGCAGCCCCCGGCGGGCAACTAATGAAAAACTGTTTTTT.

V gene TRBV9 combines with J gene TRBJ2-5; 8 nucleotides line up with TRBD2. The CDR3 sequence is 15 residues long. V shed 4 bases, J shed 6 bases, and the junction held 11 bases outside the gene matches. Germline assignment: CDR1 SGDLS and CDR2 YYNGEE. CDR3 bases: TGTGCCAGCAGCTCTCTGGGACTAGGTGAAAAGACCCAGTACTTC. This codes for CASSSLGLGEKTQYF.

The V call is TRBV18, the J call TRBJ1-1; weak D call: TRBD1 (5 bases). This CDR3 spans 14 amino acids. Germline CDR1 and CDR2: KGHSH and LQKENI. V was pared by 4 bases and J by 4 bases, with 13 bases between. CDR3 nucleotide sequence: TGTGCCAGCTCACTGGAGTTCGACAGCACTGAAGCTTTCTTT. Translating gives CASSLEFDSTEAFF.

This clone showed up just a few times. The V gene is TRBV7-9, the J gene TRBJ1-1; weak D call: TRBD1 (5 bases). In germline, CDR1 is SEHNR, CDR2 FQNEAQ (reference sequence). Trimming left V 5 bases short and J 1 base short, with 14 bases between. This CDR3 region has 15 residues. This CDR3 is CASSTGPEGNTEAFF. The CDR3 nucleotides are TGTGCCAGCAGCACAGGCCCGGAGGGGAACACTGAAGCTTTCTTT.